This paragraph reports one T cell receptor beta chain. Assay: immunoSEQ multiplex PCR; the TCRdb copy retains only in-frame clones and omits some. The sample includes 150,000 to 200,000 clones, just under 85% of them seen just once. The source of the sample is a study of blood T cell repertoires in COVID-19. The specimen sequenced was peripheral blood. The clonotype originates from a man in his forties or fifties who had recovered from COVID-19.

In DNA, the CDR3 is TGTGCCAGCAGCGCGGGACAGGGGAGCACGACAGATACGCAGTATTTT. As protein: CASSAGQGSTTDTQYF. V usage is TRBV9 and J usage is TRBJ2-3; 10 positions agree with TRBD1. V was pared by 3 bases and J by 3 bases, with 7 bases of the junction left unmatched. Germline assignment: CDR1 SGDLS and CDR2 YYNGEE. The CDR3 has 16 residues.